This TCR beta chain derives from a study of glioma-infiltrating T cells after dendritic cell vaccination. The time point was: after dendritic cell vaccination, including at tumor progression/relapse. Concerning this clone: Its specificity is not known.

Measured with immunoSEQ multiplex PCR; TCRdb has only the in-frame clones, and not every one. The data show about 87,000 clones, with about four fifths seen just once and 6% to 8.5% held by the top ten. Findings and limits, study-wide: Patients with more pretreatment TILs had longer time to progression and survival.

Deletions cut 3 bases from V and 0 bases from J, with 11 bases between. The CDR3 is 15 amino acids. CDR1 and CDR2 (germline): SGHVS, FQNEAQ. This specimen was blood, taken after dendritic cell vaccination. The TCR comes from a human donor with glioblastoma. The chain has TRBV7-8 and TRBJ1-1; a weak D match, TRBD1 (5 bases). Written as DNA, the CDR3 is TGTGCCAGCAGCTTTGTAGGGGAAATGAACACTGAAGCTTTCTTT. It is translated as CASSFVGEMNTEAFF.